The entry below gives a single T cell receptor beta chain sequence along with its context. Its target is unknown. This CDR3 region has 16 residues. Germline V gives CDR1 SGHDN, CDR2 FVKESK. J gave up 6 bases and V 3 bases, and 9 bases lay outside the gene matches. When sampled, the donors appeared nominally healthy, though they likely had unrecorded immune exposures. The data are from a study of cytomegalovirus exposure and HLA in healthy donors. Study-level points and caveats: In a later analysis, an Asian-associated ancestry cluster reportedly showed fewer N-insertions than the approximately 610-donor mean.

The primer mix had 60 Vbeta and 13 Jbeta primers. The data were produced by immunoSEQ multiplex PCR, yet TCRdb's version contains in-frame clones alone and is incomplete. The table lists approximately 160,000 clones, about four fifths of them singletons, with 5.5% to 7.5% in the top ten. The receptor was isolated from a man between 25 and 39 years old in good health and CMV-seropositive. The chain uses TRBV14 and TRBJ2-2; TRBD2 aligns across 8 bases. Sequenced sample: PBMCs. This CDR3 reads CASSHTAGDSAGELFF. The CDR3 DNA reads TGTGCCAGCAGCCATACAGCGGGAGATTCGGCCGGGGAGCTGTTTTTT.